Below, 14 T cell receptor beta chains from the same sample are listed, as sequenced in a study of OX40 agonist ivuxolimab in advanced cancers. The data were produced by immunoSEQ multiplex PCR, yet TCRdb's version contains in-frame clones alone and is incomplete. The table shows 50,000 to 55,000 clones, with about 87% occurring only once. The material sequenced was CD4+ or CD8+ T cells sorted from blood, taken in a trial of the OX40 agonist ivuxolimab. Every receptor here comes from an adult with an advanced solid tumor such as melanoma, head and neck, liver or kidney cancer.

The V gene is TRBV2, the J gene TRBJ1-5; D remains unclear. CDR1 and CDR2 (germline): SNHLY, FYNNEI. CDR3 size: 15 residues. With 6 bases removed from V and 2 bases from J, the gap between germline ends came to 14 bases. The CDR3 coding sequence is TGTGCCAGCAGCCGAATAGTTGGAGGCAATCAGCCCCAGCATTTT. Its protein is CASSRIVGGNQPQHF.

This chain connects TRBV30 to TRBJ2-2; possible D gene TRBD1, 6 bases. V was shortened by 2 bases and J by 7 bases, with 14 bases between the two germline ends. The CDR3 is 14 amino acids. Per the germline V gene, CDR1 is GTSNPN and CDR2 is SVGIG (reference sequence). The CDR3 region is CAWSSMGAHGELFF. The CDR3 bases are TGTGCCTGGAGTTCAATGGGGGCGCACGGGGAGCTGTTTTTT.

This chain joins TRBV20-1 and TRBJ2-5; TRBD1 is a possible D gene (5 bases). This CDR3 spans 11 amino acids. The V end lost 4 bases, the J end lost 2 bases, and 5 bases lay between the germline ends. Germline assignment: CDR1 DFQATT and CDR2 SNEGSKA (reference sequence). In nucleotides, the CDR3 is TGCAGTGCTAACAGGCAAGAGACCCAGTACTTC. It translates to CSANRQETQYF.

The CDR3 DNA sequence: TGCGCCAGCAGCCAAGGTACAGGGGTTGCTGGCTACACCTTC. Residues: CASSQGTGVAGYTF. The genes are TRBV4-1 and TRBJ1-2; 7 bases fit TRBD1. Trimming took 1 base from V and 7 from J; bases not matched to a gene: 6. CDR1 MGHRA and CDR2 YSYEKL come from the germline V gene. This CDR3 region has 14 residues.

For the CDR3, the DNA is TGTGCCAGCAGATTTACAGGGGGAAACACCATATATTTT. It specifies CASRFTGGNTIYF. The chain employs TRBV7-9 and TRBJ1-3, with D possibly being TRBD1 (6 bases). V gave up 6 bases and J gave up 4 bases, with 10 bases separating them. This CDR3 spans 13 amino acids. Germline CDR1 is SEHNR and CDR2 is FQNEAQ (reference sequence).

The CDR3 protein is CASSARGASRTEAFF. DNA for the CDR3: TGCGCCAGCAGTGCAAGAGGGGCCTCAAGGACTGAAGCTTTCTTT. V usage is TRBV10-2 and J usage is TRBJ1-1, with D possibly being TRBD1 (5 bases). Trimming removed 4 bases from V and 5 bases from J, with 17 bases in between. This CDR3 has 15 residues. Germline CDR1 and CDR2: WSHSY and SAAADI.

The chain uses TRBV6-1 and TRBJ1-1; 10 bases are a match to TRBD1. Per germline, CDR1 MNHNS and CDR2 SASEGT. V was clipped by 2 bases and J by 4 bases; unmatched bases: 13. The CDR3 loop spans 18 amino acids. DNA for the CDR3: TGTGCCAGCAGTGAATCGCCTAAGACAGGGGGCGCGGGCACTGAAGCTTTCTTT. Protein: CASSESPKTGGAGTEAFF.

The chain joins TRBV7-2 to TRBJ2-7; the match to TRBD2 covers 16 bases. J lost 6 bases, V lost 4 bases, and 3 bases had no gene match. Germline V CDR1 and CDR2: SGHTA, FQGNSA. The CDR3 runs 15 residues. The CDR3 region is CASSSGLAGGGEQYF. The CDR3 DNA reads TGTGCCAGCAGCTCGGGACTAGCGGGAGGGGGCGAGCAGTACTTC.

A few counts support this clone. This chain links TRBV10-2 with TRBJ2-3; tentatively, D is TRBD1 or TRBD2 (5 bases each). Looked up from germline, CDR1 is WSHSY and CDR2 is SAAADI. This CDR3 comprises 15 residues. Between the trimmed V and J ends, which lost 3 bases and 2 bases, there was a span of 12 bases. The CDR3 loop is CASSDGGTYTDTQYF. CDR3 bases: TGCGCCAGCAGTGATGGGGGAACTTACACAGATACGCAGTATTTT.

This clone showed up just a few times. The chain carries TRBV2 and TRBJ1-5; the D gene is possibly TRBD1 (5 bases). Between the trimmed V and J ends, which lost 2 bases and 0 bases, there was a span of 8 bases. Germline CDR1 reads SNHLY; CDR2 reads FYNNEI. The CDR3 has 15 residues. Written as DNA, the CDR3 is TGTGCCAGCAGTGAAACGGGACTTAGCAATCAGCCCCAGCATTTT. It yields the protein CASSETGLSNQPQHF.

The rearrangement joins TRBV10-3 to TRBJ1-1; no definite D call. The CDR3 loop spans 14 amino acids. The germline gives CDR1 ENHRY, CDR2 SYGVKD. V was trimmed by 3 bases and J by 3 bases, leaving 11 bases between them. CDR3 residues: CAISEEGRYTEAFF. Written as DNA, the CDR3 is TGTGCCATCAGTGAAGAGGGCCGGTACACTGAAGCTTTCTTT.

The gene calls are TRBV4-1 and TRBJ1-6, with D possibly matching TRBD1 (5 bases). V lost 5 bases and J 7 bases, leaving 18 bases between the germline ends. The CDR3 is 16 amino acids. Germline CDR1 reads MGHRA; CDR2 reads YSYEKL. The CDR3 spells CASSETQGEGNSPLHF. The CDR3 DNA follows: TGCGCCAGCAGCGAGACTCAGGGCGAGGGGAATTCACCCCTCCACTTT.

The V gene is TRBV5-6, the J gene TRBJ2-5; perhaps D is TRBD1 or TRBD2 (5 bases each). Germline CDR1 and CDR2: SGHDT and YYEEEE. Trimming stripped 5 bases from V and 0 bases from J, with 14 bases between. The CDR3 covers 15 residues. The DNA for the CDR3 is TGTGCCAGCAGGTCCCTGGGACGGAACCAAGAGACCCAGTACTTC. It codes for CASRSLGRNQETQYF.

The chain has TRBV18 and TRBJ1-4; 7 bases are shared with TRBD1. Trimming removed 6 bases from V and 4 bases from J; junction bases left unmatched: 8. CDR3 length: 15 residues. Germline values: CDR1 KGHSH, CDR2 LQKENI. In nucleotides, the CDR3 is TGTGCCAGCTCGGAGGCCGGGACAGATAATGAAAAACTGTTTTTT. The encoded protein is CASSEAGTDNEKLFF. The full variable domain, completed using reference TRBV18 and TRBJ1-4, is NAGVMQNPRHLVRRRGQEARLRCSPMKGHSHVYWYRQLPEEGLKFMVYLQKENIIDESGMPKERFSAEFPKEGPSILRIQQVVRGDSAAYFCASSEAGTDNEKLFFGSGTQLSVL.